This T cell receptor beta chain is from a study of blood T cell repertoires in COVID-19. Study at large: The analysed material was cDNA or gDNA that came from T cells, B-cell-depleted T cells, or PBMCs.

Method: immunoSEQ multiplex PCR; TCRdb's copy keeps in-frame clones and lacks some. The data show 150,000 to 200,000 clones, 84% seen once. Donors of Cohort 3 who recovered were those that had two negative PCRs, clearance, or symptom resolution. The CDR3 contains 13 residues. Germline V gene sequence: CDR1 SEHNR, CDR2 FQNEAQ (reference sequence). Trimming removed 4 bases from V and 4 bases from J, with 10 bases in between. This chain links TRBV7-9 with TRBJ1-1, with D perhaps TRBD1 (6 bases). Sequenced input: PBMCs or T cells enriched from blood (not recorded which). The sequence came from a man in his fifties who had recovered from COVID-19. The CDR3 is CASSSVGGTEAFF. The CDR3 DNA reads TGTGCCAGCAGCTCGGTAGGGGGCACTGAAGCTTTCTTT.